The next 6 T cell receptor beta chains were all read from a single sample in a study of a mutant IDH1 vaccine in newly diagnosed glioma. Time point reported: baseline, week 1 (first vaccination visit). The treatment: pre-vaccination baseline after standard-of-care therapy. Assay: immunoSEQ multiplex PCR; the TCRdb copy retains only in-frame clones and omits some. The profile shows tens of thousands of clones, around 80% of them singletons. The sample consisted of PBMCs, taken from a glioma patient treated with radiotherapy, temozolomide or both. These receptors were taken from a man younger than 30 with glioma.

CDR3 loop: CASGARALFEPQHF. CDR3 in DNA: TGTGCCAGCGGAGCCCGGGCCCTATTCGAGCCCCAGCATTTT. V is TRBV2 and J is TRBJ1-5; D gene uncertain. The V end lost 8 bases, the J end lost 8 bases, and 19 bases lay between the germline ends. The CDR3 length is 14 residues. Germline V gene lookup returns CDR1 SNHLY and CDR2 FYNNEI. Full variable domain (missing parts from reference TRBV2 and TRBJ1-5): EPEVTQTPSHQVTQMGQEVILRCVPISNHLYFYWYRQILGQKVEFLVSFYNNEISEKSEIFDDQFSVERPDGSNFTLKIRSTKLEDSAMYFCASGARALFEPQHFGDGTRLSIL.

V is TRBV29-1 and J is TRBJ2-6; 9 bases are shared with TRBD1. The germline CDR1 and CDR2 sequences are SQVTM and ANQGSEA. The CDR3 extends over 17 amino acids. The junction had 11 bases not matched to a gene; V was cut back by 8 bases and J by 0 bases. The CDR3, as DNA: TGCAGCACCGTGTCGGGACAGGGTCGCTCTGGGGCCAACGTCCTGACTTTC. This encodes CSTVSGQGRSGANVLTF.

V and J are TRBV30 and TRBJ2-5; D gene uncertain. V was trimmed by 5 bases and J by 3 bases, leaving 7 bases between them. The CDR3 has 11 amino acids. Per the germline V gene, CDR1 is GTSNPN and CDR2 is SVGIG (reference sequence). In DNA form, the CDR3 reads TGTGCCTGGGGTAGAGAAGAGACCCAGTACTTC. Amino acids: CAWGREETQYF. The variable domain in full, with the rest retrieved from reference TRBV30 and TRBJ2-5, is SQTIHQWPATLVQPVGSPLSLECTVEGTSNPNLYWYRQAAGRGLQLLFYSVGIGQISSEVPQNLSASRPQDRQFILSSKKLLLSDSGFYLCAWGREETQYFGPGTRLLVL.

The V and J genes are TRBV27 and TRBJ1-1; a possible D gene is TRBD1 (6 bases). Germline V gene lookup returns CDR1 MNHEY and CDR2 SMNVEV (reference sequence). The length of the CDR3 is 15 residues. Between the trimmed V and J ends, which lost 5 bases and 3 bases, there was a span of 16 bases. CDR3 sequence (DNA): TGTGCCAGCAGTCCCCGAACCTCAGGGGACACTGAAGCTTTCTTT. Translating gives CASSPRTSGDTEAFF.

This chain links TRBV27 with TRBJ1-5; TRBD1 is a possible D gene (6 bases). V lost 0 bases and J lost 10, with 16 bases in between. The germline V gene has CDR1 MNHEY and CDR2 SMNVEV (reference sequence). This CDR3 is built from 15 residues. In nucleotides, the CDR3 is TGTGCCAGCAGTTTATCCCTGACAGGTGACGGTCCCCAGCATTTT. As protein: CASSLSLTGDGPQHF.

V and J are TRBV5-1 and TRBJ1-3; 9 nucleotides line up with TRBD1. The V segment lost 0 bases and the J segment 7 bases; nucleotides outside the gene matches: 8. The CDR3 is made up of 16 amino acids. Germline CDR1 reads SGHRS; CDR2 reads YFSETQ. The chain's CDR3 is CASSLGMGQGVNTIYF. The CDR3 DNA reads as TGCGCCAGCAGCTTGGGGATGGGACAGGGAGTCAACACCATATATTTT.